Below, 23 T cell receptor beta chains from the same sample are listed, as sequenced in a study of T-cell memory formation after mild COVID-19. TCRdb independently ran MiXCR on the 5' RACE reads; one entry per CDR3 protein. The table has roughly 350,000 distinct CDR3 sequences, more than 20% seen once; the top ten hold around 13%. Sequenced: PBMCs or a T cell subset sorted from them (not recorded which). The origin of the receptors is an adult woman who had mild COVID-19 (a few samples of this study predate the infection). Cell type and time point are not known.

This clonotype has more than one count but fewer than ten. The chain uses TRBV4-1 and TRBJ2-7; 10 bases map to TRBD2. This CDR3 region has 16 residues. V lost 4 bases and J lost 2; bases outside the gene matches: 8. Per germline, CDR1 MGHRA and CDR2 YSYEKL. The CDR3 coding sequence is TGCGCCAGCAGCCGGCTTAATAGCGGGGGGACCTACGAGCAGTACTTC. This translates into CASSRLNSGGTYEQYF.

This clonotype came up once. The chain links TRBV6-1 to TRBJ1-5, with D perhaps TRBD1 (6 bases). This CDR3 has 12 residues. Germline V gene data show CDR1 as MNHNS and CDR2 as SASEGT. Trimming took off 8 bases at V and 6 bases at J, with 11 bases between the two ends. Here the CDR3 reads CASAQGFQPQHF. The CDR3 nucleotides are TGTGCCAGCGCGCAGGGGTTTCAGCCCCAGCATTTT.

This clonotype was counted between two and nine times. V gene TRBV19 combines with J gene TRBJ1-5; D call uncertain. CDR1 is LNHDA, CDR2 SQIVND, per germline (reference sequence). This CDR3 region has 15 residues. Trimming removed 3 bases from V and 3 bases from J, with 12 bases in between. The CDR3: CASSMDRRHNQPQHF. The CDR3 DNA is TGTGCCAGTAGTATGGATCGGCGCCACAATCAGCCCCAGCATTTT.

This clonotype was recorded a few times. This chain joins TRBV7-3 and TRBJ2-2; the D gene is possibly TRBD1 (5 bases). V lost 1 base to trimming and J lost 3 bases, with 9 bases between them. Germline lookup yields CDR1 SGHTA and CDR2 FQGTGA. This CDR3 region has 15 residues. The CDR3 DNA is TGTGCCAGCAGCTTAATCCAGGGCTACACCGGGGAGCTGTTTTTT. Translating gives CASSLIQGYTGELFF.

This sequence joins TRBV25-1 and TRBJ2-7, with D perhaps TRBD1 (6 bases). V shed 8 bases and J shed 3 bases, with 17 bases lying between them. Germline CDR1 is MGHDK and CDR2 is SYGVNS. The CDR3 spans 14 residues. In DNA form, the CDR3 reads TGTGCCAGCGCGAAGGAACAGGGTAACTACGAGCAGTACTTC. As protein: CASAKEQGNYEQYF.

This clonotype occurred a few times. Written as DNA, the CDR3 is TGTGCCAGCAGTGAAGGGATCCGGAATCAGCCCCAGCATTTT. Translating it yields CASSEGIRNQPQHF. The rearrangement uses TRBV2 and TRBJ1-5; D not resolved. CDR3 length equals 14 residues. V lost 1 base and J 4 bases, leaving 8 bases between the germline ends. Germline V CDR1 and CDR2: SNHLY, FYNNEI.

This clonotype was counted between two and nine times. V gene TRBV9 combines with J gene TRBJ2-3, with D perhaps TRBD1 (6 bases). V lost 2 bases to trimming and J lost 0 bases, with 10 bases between them. The CDR3 is made up of 15 amino acids. Germline loops: CDR1 SGDLS, CDR2 YYNGEE. For the CDR3, the DNA is TGTGCCAGCAGCGTTAGGCAGGGGAGCACAGATACGCAGTATTTT. Translated, it gives CASSVRQGSTDTQYF.

This clonotype was counted only a few times. The V call is TRBV6-1, the J call TRBJ2-7; D call uncertain. This CDR3 spans 12 amino acids. The germline gives CDR1 MNHNS, CDR2 SASEGT. V gave up 6 bases and J gave up 4 bases, with 10 bases separating them. Written as DNA, the CDR3 is TGTGCCAGCAGGTACAGCCAATACGAGCAGTACTTC. Translation: CASRYSQYEQYF.

The chain links TRBV7-9 to TRBJ2-3; no reliable D call. Germline V gene data show CDR1 as SEHNR and CDR2 as FQNEAQ (reference sequence). V lost 1 base, J lost 5 bases, and 7 bases lay in between. The CDR3 spans 13 residues. The CDR3 reads CASSLVTRDTQYF. Here the CDR3 DNA reads TGTGCCAGCAGCTTAGTGACTCGAGATACGCAGTATTTT. The whole variable domain, remainder taken from reference TRBV7-9 and TRBJ2-3, is DTGVSQNPRHKITKRGQNVTFRCDPISEHNRLYWYRQTLGQGPEFLTYFQNEAQLEKSRLLSDRFSAERPKGSFSTLEIQRTEQGDSAMYLCASSLVTRDTQYFGPGTRLTVL.

This clonotype was observed a handful of times. J is TRBJ2-7 and V is TRBV6-5; the D gene is possibly TRBD2 (5 bases). Germline V lookup: CDR1 MNHEY, CDR2 SVGAGI. The CDR3 has 14 residues. V was shortened by 4 bases and J by 3 bases, with 13 bases between the two germline ends. CDR3 sequence: CASSSSLVGYEQYF. As DNA, the CDR3 is TGTGCCAGCAGTTCCTCACTAGTGGGCTACGAGCAGTACTTC.

This sequence joins TRBV21-1 and TRBJ2-2; the table's D call of TRBD2 was not tested on the DNA. TRBV21-1 is reported as a pseudogene. The CDR3 totals 17 residues. As DNA, the CDR3 is TGTGCCAGCAGCAATAAAACTTCCACCGCTATACCCGGGGAGCTGTTTTTT. Encoded protein: CASSNKTSTAIPGELFF.

This clonotype was counted a few times. This chain uses TRBV6-2 or TRBV6-3 with TRBJ2-3; TRBD1 might be the D (6 bases). The end of the DNA is better explained by TRBJ1-5, so the J call may be wrong. The CDR3 covers 15 residues. Germline lookup yields CDR1 MNHEY and CDR2 SVGEGT. The CDR3 DNA is TGTGCCAGCAGTTACTCAGTGACGGGGGCAGATACGCAGCATTTT. Amino acid sequence: CASSYSVTGADTQHF.

V gene TRBV7-9 combines with J gene TRBJ2-7, with TRBD2 identical over 8 bases. After removal of 1 base from V and 5 bases from J, the junction contained 13 bases not matched to a gene. There are 17 residues in the CDR3. Germline V lookup: CDR1 SEHNR, CDR2 FQNEAQ (reference sequence). This chain's CDR3 is CASSLGGRTSTYHEQYF. CDR3 DNA sequence: TGTGCCAGCAGCTTAGGGGGCCGGACTAGCACGTACCACGAGCAGTACTTC.

This clonotype was seen a few times. The chain is built from TRBV29-1 and TRBJ1-4, with unresolved D. There are 13 residues in the CDR3. V lost 7 bases, J lost 6 bases, and 15 bases lay in between. The V gene's germline CDR1 is SQVTM and CDR2 ANQGSEA. CDR3 sequence (DNA): TGCAGCGCCGCCGGGAGAGCTGATGAAAAACTGTTTTTT. It is translated as CSAAGRADEKLFF.

The rearrangement uses TRBV2 and TRBJ2-1; D possibly corresponds to TRBD2 (6 bases). The V and J ends lost 7 bases and 10 bases respectively, with 14 bases between them. CDR3 size: 12 residues. Germline V gene sequence: CDR1 SNHLY, CDR2 FYNNEI. The DNA for the CDR3 is TGTGCCAGCACGCCGCTAGCGCGCGAGCAGTTCTTC. Amino acids: CASTPLAREQFF.

This clonotype has more than one count but fewer than ten. The V gene is TRBV6-4, the J gene TRBJ2-2; D is unresolved. Trimming shortened V by 0 bases and J by 3 bases, and 17 bases separated the two germline ends. This CDR3 has 18 amino acids. Per germline, CDR1 MRHNA and CDR2 SNTAGT. CDR3 nucleotides: TGTGCCAGCAGTGACTCTAGCTCGCTGTGGGTGGACACCGGGGAGCTGTTTTTT. Its protein is CASSDSSSLWVDTGELFF.

This clonotype was picked up a small number of times. The chain carries TRBV7-2 and TRBJ2-3; 8 bases are shared with TRBD2. The CDR3 runs to 17 residues. The germline gives CDR1 SGHTA, CDR2 FQGNSA. The J segment lost 8 bases and the V segment lost 1 base, leaving 14 bases of the junction unmatched. CDR3 sequence (DNA): TGTGCCAGCAGCTTAGAGCTAGCGGGTAAAGCACAGACTACGCAGTATTTT. Amino acid sequence: CASSLELAGKAQTTQYF.

This CDR3 is CASSYGQAPEQYF. The DNA of the CDR3 is TGTGCCAGCAGTTACGGGCAAGCCCCCGAGCAGTACTTC. The chain recombines TRBV6-6 with TRBJ2-7; D remains ambiguous. This CDR3 contains 13 residues. The germline V gene encodes CDR1 MNHNY and CDR2 SVGAGI (reference sequence). Trimming stripped 2 bases from V and 6 bases from J, with 11 bases between.

This clonotype was seen many times. The genes are TRBV7-8 and TRBJ2-1; TRBD1 agrees at 9 bases. The V segment lost 3 bases and the J segment 2 bases; nucleotides outside the gene matches: 2. In germline, CDR1 is SGHVS, CDR2 FQNEAQ. The CDR3 is made up of 15 amino acids. CDR3 in amino acids: CASSFDRGAYNEQFF. In nucleotides, the CDR3 is TGTGCCAGCAGCTTCGACAGGGGGGCCTACAATGAGCAGTTCTTC.

This clonotype was seen more than once but under ten times. The rearrangement links TRBV5-1 to TRBJ2-3, with 9 bases aligning to TRBD2. V was pared by 4 bases and J by 0 bases, with 9 bases of the junction left unmatched. This CDR3 has 17 amino acids. The germline CDR1 and CDR2 sequences are SGHRS and YFSETQ. CDR3 in DNA: TGCGCCAGCAGCCAAGGACTAGCGCTCCCTAGCACAGATACGCAGTATTTT. It yields the protein CASSQGLALPSTDTQYF.

The chain is built from TRBV5-1 and TRBJ1-1, with TRBD1 identical over 9 bases. Losses at the gene ends were 2 bases for V and 1 base for J; bases not matched to a gene: 3. There are 15 residues in the CDR3. The germline V gene encodes CDR1 SGHRS and CDR2 YFSETQ. Here the CDR3 reads CASSFTGQGNTEAFF. The DNA for the CDR3 is TGCGCCAGCAGCTTTACGGGACAGGGGAACACTGAAGCTTTCTTT.

This clonotype was seen at least ten times. The rearrangement uses TRBV25-1 and TRBJ2-3; 11 positions agree with TRBD1. The germline V gene has CDR1 MGHDK and CDR2 SYGVNS. This CDR3 has 16 amino acids. V lost 1 base to trimming and J lost 4 bases; unmatched junction nucleotides: 4. The CDR3 DNA sequence: TGTGCCAGCAGTGAATCGGGGACAGGGGGGTCAGATACGCAGTATTTT. It translates to CASSESGTGGSDTQYF. The full variable domain, completed using reference TRBV25-1 and TRBJ2-3, is EADIYQTPRYLVIGTGKKITLECSQTMGHDKMYWYQQDPGMELHLIHYSYGVNSTEKGDLSSESTVSRIRTEHFPLTLESARPSHTSQYLCASSESGTGGSDTQYFGPGTRLTVL.

The chain joins TRBV30 to TRBJ2-5; D not certain. Germline-derived CDR1 and CDR2 are GTSNPN and SVGIG (reference sequence). The CDR3 consists of 15 residues. Trimming took off 0 bases at V and 9 bases at J, with 20 bases between the two ends. The CDR3 loop reads CAWSVGRTTGLAQYF. CDR3 sequence (DNA): TGTGCCTGGAGTGTAGGGCGAACAACGGGCCTGGCCCAGTACTTC.